A selection of T cell receptor beta chains follows, all from one sample in a study of T cells after yellow fever vaccination. TCRdb fed the 5' RACE reads into MiXCR, producing one record per CDR3 protein. The profile covers 250,000 to 400,000 distinct CDR3 sequences, with approximately 4% appearing a single time and roughly 21% taken by the ten largest. This sample comprised PBMCs, obtained 15 days after the yellow fever booster vaccination. The receptor set was obtained from a young man who received the YFV17D yellow fever vaccine. The CDR3 runs from the conserved cysteine through the conserved F or W. A D gene is named only where the DNA matches it firmly. Rows may omit the clone size; those that give it use once, few, many or a size class.

CASSPGTGADTQYF,TGCGCCAGCAGTCCCGGGACAGGAGCAGATACGCAGTATTTT,14,TRBJ2-3,-,TRBV5-1,TRBD1
CASSSIPGTVYYNEQFF,TGTGCCAGCAGCTCCATTCCCGGGACTGTCTACTACAATGAGCAGTTCTTC,17,TRBJ2-1,many,TRBV7-2,-
CASSGGQSSYEQYF,TGCGCCAGCAGCGGCGGACAGAGCTCCTACGAGCAGTACTTC,14,TRBJ2-7,many,TRBV5-1,-
CASSTLRDRTYEQYF,TGTGCCAGCAGCACCCTGAGGGACAGAACCTACGAGCAGTACTTC,15,TRBJ2-7,few,TRBV11-2,TRBD1
CASSLLAGGIGTQYF,TGTGCCAGCAGTTTACTAGCGGGGGGGATCGGGACCCAGTACTTC,15,TRBJ2-5,few,TRBV6-5,TRBD2
CASSPSDRTQETQYF,TGTGCCAGCAGCCCCTCGGACAGAACCCAAGAGACCCAGTACTTC,15,TRBJ2-5,many,TRBV7-9,-
CATSREGSGNTEAFF,TGTGCCACCAGCAGAGAGGGGTCTGGGAACACTGAAGCTTTCTTT,15,TRBJ1-1,many,TRBV15,-
CATSSISERANVLTF,TGTGCCACCAGCAGCATATCTGAGAGGGCCAACGTCCTGACTTTC,15,TRBJ2-6,few,TRBV15,-
CASSLQKVKEQFF,TGTGCCAGCAGCCTACAAAAGGTGAAGGAGCAGTTCTTC,13,TRBJ2-1,-,TRBV7-2,-
CASSPGGASYNEQFF,TGTGCCAGCAGCCCAGGGGGCGCGTCCTACAATGAGCAGTTCTTC,15,TRBJ2-1,many,TRBV7-6,TRBD1
CASSLGAAETQYF,TGTGCCAGCAGCTTAGGCGCGGCGGAGACCCAGTACTTC,13,TRBJ2-5,few,TRBV11-3,-
CASSLGGGGNYGYTF,TGTGCCAGCAGTTTAGGAGGGGGAGGTAACTATGGCTACACCTTC,15,TRBJ1-2,-,TRBV12-3/TRBV12-4,-
CASSLRGPTTGELFF,TGTGCCAGCAGTTTAAGGGGACCAACCACCGGGGAGCTGTTTTTT,15,TRBJ2-2,few,TRBV12-3/TRBV12-4,-
CASSQTGTSAAKNIQYF,TGTGCCAGCAGCCAAACCGGGACTAGCGCTGCCAAAAACATTCAGTACTTC,17,TRBJ2-4,many,TRBV4-2,TRBD2
CASSQGHTNPGELFF,TGCGCCAGCAGCCAAGGCCACACAAACCCCGGGGAGCTGTTTTTT,15,TRBJ2-2,many,TRBV4-1,-
CASSQVWPNTGELFF,TGCGCCAGCAGCCAGGTCTGGCCCAACACCGGGGAGCTGTTTTTT,15,TRBJ2-2,many,TRBV4-3,-
CASSAGEGMYNEQFF,TGCGCCAGCAGCGCGGGGGAGGGTATGTACAATGAGCAGTTCTTC,15,TRBJ2-1,-,TRBV5-1,TRBD2
CASSFKRGHTIYF,TGTGCCAGCAGTTTTAAGAGGGGACACACCATATATTTT,13,TRBJ1-3,many,TRBV12-3/TRBV12-4,-
CASSPARPDTEAFF,TGTGCCAGCAGCCCTGCCCGACCCGACACTGAAGCTTTCTTT,14,TRBJ1-1,few,TRBV7-8,-
CSARSLRTSGGSRDTQYF,TGCAGTGCTAGATCATTACGGACTAGCGGGGGGTCCAGGGATACGCAGTATTTT,18,TRBJ2-3,few,TRBV20-1,TRBD2
CSASSPGGVGYEQYF,TGCAGTGCTAGTTCGCCGGGCGGGGTTGGCTACGAGCAGTACTTC,15,TRBJ2-7,few,TRBV20-1,-
CASSPRFDEQYF,TGTGCCAGCAGTCCCCGTTTCGACGAGCAGTACTTC,12,TRBJ2-7,many,TRBV12-3/TRBV12-4,-
CASSSRDRDSGTQYF,TGTGCCAGCAGCTCCCGGGACAGGGATTCAGGGACCCAGTACTTC,15,TRBJ2-5,many,TRBV7-9,TRBD1
CASSPGYDYGYTF,TGTGCCAGCAGCCCCGGGTATGACTATGGCTACACCTTC,13,TRBJ1-2,-,TRBV7-6,-
CASSYSGGADEQFF,TGTGCCAGCAGCTATAGCGGGGGGGCCGATGAGCAGTTCTTC,14,TRBJ2-1,-,TRBV6-2/TRBV6-3,TRBD2
CASSPRTGNNEQFF,TGTGCCAGCAGCCCCAGGACAGGGAACAATGAGCAGTTCTTC,14,TRBJ2-1,many,TRBV7-2,TRBD1
CASSILQDLEQYF,TGTGCCAGCAGCATTTTACAGGACCTCGAGCAGTACTTC,13,TRBJ2-7,many,TRBV7-9,-
CASSPQTQEKLFF,TGTGCCAGCAGCCCCCAGACTCAGGAAAAACTGTTTTTT,13,TRBJ1-4,few,TRBV7-2,-
CASCEDRVFESTDTQYF,TGTGCCAGCTGCGAGGACCGGGTTTTCGAGAGCACAGATACGCAGTATTTT,17,TRBJ2-3,-,TRBV5-8,-
CASSQDSFNGYTF,TGCGCCAGCAGCCAAGACAGCTTCAATGGCTACACCTTC,13,TRBJ1-2,-,TRBV4-3,-
CAIRSANYNEQFF,TGTGCCATACGTAGCGCGAACTACAATGAGCAGTTCTTC,13,TRBJ2-1,many,TRBV6-2/TRBV6-3,-
CAIRRTSGGAGMDEQFF,TGTGCCATCAGAAGGACTAGCGGGGGGGCGGGTATGGACGAGCAGTTCTTC,17,TRBJ2-1,few,TRBV10-3,TRBD2
CSAPGQMNTEAFF,TGCAGTGCGCCGGGACAGATGAACACTGAAGCTTTCTTT,13,TRBJ1-1,few,TRBV20-1,TRBD1
CASSLLAGSNQPQHF,TGCGCCAGCAGCTTGTTGGCAGGTTCGAATCAGCCCCAGCATTTT,15,TRBJ1-5,many,TRBV5-1,-
CASSQDLASQETQYF,TGCGCCAGCAGCCAAGATCTTGCGAGTCAAGAGACCCAGTACTTC,15,TRBJ2-5,many,TRBV4-1,-
CASSLERRLGNYGYTF,TGTGCCAGCAGCTTAGAAAGAAGGTTGGGGAACTATGGCTACACCTTC,16,TRBJ1-2,-,TRBV7-8,-
CASSPSLHTEAFF,TGTGCCAGCAGTCCATCACTGCACACTGAAGCTTTCTTT,13,TRBJ1-1,many,TRBV7-6,-
CASSTSGTTQYF,TGTGCCAGCAGCACATCCGGGACTACGCAGTATTTT,12,TRBJ2-3,many,TRBV12-3/TRBV12-4,-
CAWGSSGGNTQYF,TGTGCCTGGGGGTCAAGCGGGGGCAATACGCAGTATTTT,13,TRBJ2-3,many,TRBV30,TRBD2
CASSQVPTSGGARETQYF,TGTGCCAGCAGCCAAGTCCCCACTAGCGGGGGGGCCCGCGAGACCCAGTACTTC,18,TRBJ2-5,-,TRBV3-1,TRBD2
CASSMGEWGFEAFF,TGTGCCAGCAGCATGGGCGAGTGGGGGTTTGAAGCTTTCTTT,14,TRBJ1-1,many,TRBV11-2,-
CASGPGQSLRAEAFF,TGTGCTAGTGGTCCTGGACAGTCCCTTCGGGCTGAAGCTTTCTTT,15,TRBJ1-1,many,TRBV12-5,-